This passage covers 6 T cell receptor beta chains from one sample sequenced in a study of blood T cells in healthy people across ages. Then a second PCR, running roughly 7 to 11 cycles, was carried out with a sample-barcoded 5' primer and a J-beta primer mix. Via MiXCR, TCRdb re-called the 5' RACE reads, giving one row per CDR3 protein. The table has approximately 940,000 distinct CDR3 sequences, roughly 50% seen once. The sequencing sample was made of blood. The source is a man aged 25-40 years in good health.

This chain connects TRBV28 to TRBJ1-4; 8 positions match TRBD1. CDR1 and CDR2 (germline): MDHEN, SYDVKM. The V and J ends lost 8 bases and 4 bases, in that order; junction bases with no gene match: 9. The CDR3 is made up of 15 amino acids. As DNA, the CDR3 is TGTGCCAGCTACGGAACAGGGGGGTATAATGAAAAACTGTTTTTT. It encodes CASYGTGGYNEKLFF.

The chain employs TRBV5-1 and TRBJ1-1, with D hard to call. V dropped 8 bases and J dropped 4 bases, with 12 bases sitting between them. The CDR3 is made up of 12 amino acids. Germline assignment: CDR1 SGHRS and CDR2 YFSETQ. The CDR3 reads CASSSFGTEAFF. The DNA of the CDR3 is TGCGCCAGTAGCAGTTTCGGCACTGAAGCTTTCTTT.

The rearrangement joins TRBV20-1 to TRBJ2-7; D remains unclear. Near its end, the DNA agrees better with TRBJ2-5, so the J call may be wrong. The CDR3 runs 12 residues. Germline loops: CDR1 DFQATT, CDR2 SNEGSKA (reference sequence). The CDR3 DNA sequence: TGCAGTGCCCCGGAACTCCGAGAGACCCAGTACTTC. Its protein product is CSAPELRETQYF.

The chain combines TRBV20-1 with TRBJ2-1; possibly TRBD2 for D (5 bases). The CDR3 sequence is 12 residues long. V lost 5 bases and J lost 3, with 8 bases in between. Germline V gene data show CDR1 as DFQATT and CDR2 as SNEGSKA (reference sequence). CDR3 bases: TGCAGTGCTGCACGGGGCTACAATGAGCAGTTCTTC. Its translation is CSAARGYNEQFF.

V and J are TRBV9 and TRBJ2-1; 10 bases line up with TRBD2. Germline-derived CDR1 and CDR2 are SGDLS and YYNGEE. The CDR3 covers 15 residues. Trimming cost V 1 base and J 4 bases; bases outside gene matches: 2. The CDR3 sequence is CASSVQREGYNEQFF. Written as DNA, the CDR3 is TGTGCCAGCAGCGTACAGCGGGAGGGATACAATGAGCAGTTCTTC.

The rearrangement links TRBV10-3 to TRBJ2-1; D is ambiguous. Trimming shortened V by 2 bases and J by 5 bases, and 13 bases separated the two germline ends. Germline values: CDR1 ENHRY, CDR2 SYGVKD. This CDR3 contains 15 residues. CDR3 nucleotide sequence: TGTGCCATCAGTGAGGATGCGGCCCTGGACAATGAGCAGTTCTTC. Amino acids: CAISEDAALDNEQFF.